The 10 T cell receptor beta chains below come from one sample, sequenced in a study of early T cells in non-severe SARS-CoV-2 infection. TCRdb re-derived calls from the 5' RACE reads in MiXCR, one entry per CDR3 protein. This sample has 40,000 or so distinct CDR3 sequences; almost 5.5% occur once, and the top ten carry around 5.8%. Material: whole blood, obtained at baseline. These receptor sequences come from an adult who was a healthcare worker with PCR-confirmed SARS-CoV-2 infection or an uninfected control (not recorded which).

This clonotype was counted ten times or more. This chain connects TRBV20-1 to TRBJ1-6; 7 bases agree with TRBD1. The CDR3 sequence is 14 residues long. V lost 0 bases to trimming and J lost 6 bases; unmatched junction nucleotides: 2. In germline, CDR1 is DFQATT, CDR2 SNEGSKA (reference sequence). The CDR3 DNA follows: TGCAGTGCTAGAGATCACAGGGGTAATTCACCCCTCCACTTT. As protein: CSARDHRGNSPLHF.

This clonotype was recorded at least ten times. The V call is TRBV6-2 or TRBV6-3, the J call TRBJ2-7, with 9 bases fitting TRBD2. The germline gives CDR1 MNHEY, CDR2 SVGEGT. The CDR3 covers 14 residues. V lost 0 bases, J lost 7 bases, and 4 bases stayed unmatched. In DNA, the CDR3 is TGTGCCAGCAGTTACTCTGCGGGAGGGGTAGAGCAGTACGTC. Translated, it gives CASSYSAGGVEQYV.

In this sample, this clonotype turned up a few times. The chain recombines TRBV7-2 with TRBJ2-5, with 9 bases matching TRBD2. Germline-derived CDR1 and CDR2 are SGHTA and FQGNSA. The CDR3 spans 16 residues. J was trimmed by 5 bases and V by 2 bases; bases with no gene match: 9. CDR3 bases: TGTGCCAGCAGCTTAACTGGCCTAGCGGGACGGGAGACCCAGTACTTC. This sequence encodes CASSLTGLAGRETQYF. Full variable domain (remainder filled in from reference TRBV7-2 and TRBJ2-5): GAGVSQSPSNKVTEKGKDVELRCDPISGHTALYWYRQSLGQGLEFLIYFQGNSAPDKSGLPSDRFSAERTGGSVSTLTIQRTQQEDSAVYLCASSLTGLAGRETQYFGPGTRLLVL.

Written as DNA, the CDR3 is TGTGCCAGCAGCTTAGTTATTAGGGCCTACAATGAGCAGTTCTTC. Protein: CASSLVIRAYNEQFF. The rearrangement links TRBV7-8 to TRBJ2-1, with no clear D. V lost 1 base, J lost 2 bases, and 9 bases lay in between. The CDR3 covers 15 residues. Germline V gene lookup returns CDR1 SGHVS and CDR2 FQNEAQ.

This clonotype was detected many times. V and J are TRBV20-1 and TRBJ2-7; 11 positions agree with TRBD2. Germline trimming cut 0 bases from V and 2 bases from J; bases unmatched to any gene: 6. Germline values: CDR1 DFQATT, CDR2 SNEGSKA (reference sequence). The CDR3 extends over 16 amino acids. CDR3 amino acids: CSAREASGRFTYEQYF. The CDR3 DNA reads as TGCAGTGCTAGAGAAGCTAGCGGGAGGTTTACCTACGAGCAGTACTTC.

This clonotype was recorded many times. The CDR3 sequence is CASSVTGANVLTF. CDR3 nucleotides: TGTGCCAGCAGTGTTACTGGGGCCAACGTCCTGACTTTC. The chain combines TRBV11-2 with TRBJ2-6, with D unresolved. The CDR3 loop spans 13 amino acids. V lost 6 bases and J lost 2, with 5 bases in between. Germline assignment: CDR1 SGHAT and CDR2 FQNNGV.

This clonotype was seen more than once but under ten times. The rearrangement links TRBV12-3 or TRBV12-4 to TRBJ1-1; D remains unclear. CDR3 length: 11 residues. The ends were cut back, 9 bases at V and 7 bases at J, with 12 bases in the middle. CDR3 nucleotide sequence: TGTGCCAGTCTCGGCCAGCTTGAAGCTTTCTTT. Amino acid sequence: CASLGQLEAFF.

This clonotype was seen at least ten times. The CDR3 DNA reads as TGTGCCTGGAGTACAGGGCGTCGCAATCAGCCCCAGCATTTT. This sequence encodes CAWSTGRRNQPQHF. The gene calls are TRBV30 and TRBJ1-5; D possibly corresponds to TRBD1 (6 bases). Germline V CDR1 and CDR2: GTSNPN, SVGIG (reference sequence). V was shortened by 2 bases and J by 2 bases, with 10 bases between the two germline ends. The CDR3 consists of 14 residues.

This clonotype was observed a few times. The chain has TRBV12-3 or TRBV12-4 and TRBJ2-2; 9 bases align to TRBD1. The length of the CDR3 is 16 residues. The ends lost 6 bases at V and 0 bases at J; junction bases unmatched: 5. In nucleotides, the CDR3 is TGTGCCAGCAGGAGGACAGGGGACGCGAACACCGGGGAGCTGTTTTTT. Translating gives CASRRTGDANTGELFF.

The chain is built from TRBV6-5 and TRBJ2-1; 10 bases agree with TRBD2. The CDR3 loop spans 15 amino acids. Germline V lookup: CDR1 MNHEY, CDR2 SVGAGI. With V trimmed by 4 bases and J by 6 bases, 6 bases remained unmatched. The CDR3 here is CASSLTAGGPNEQFF. The CDR3 DNA sequence: TGTGCCAGCAGTTTAACAGCGGGAGGGCCCAATGAGCAGTTCTTC.